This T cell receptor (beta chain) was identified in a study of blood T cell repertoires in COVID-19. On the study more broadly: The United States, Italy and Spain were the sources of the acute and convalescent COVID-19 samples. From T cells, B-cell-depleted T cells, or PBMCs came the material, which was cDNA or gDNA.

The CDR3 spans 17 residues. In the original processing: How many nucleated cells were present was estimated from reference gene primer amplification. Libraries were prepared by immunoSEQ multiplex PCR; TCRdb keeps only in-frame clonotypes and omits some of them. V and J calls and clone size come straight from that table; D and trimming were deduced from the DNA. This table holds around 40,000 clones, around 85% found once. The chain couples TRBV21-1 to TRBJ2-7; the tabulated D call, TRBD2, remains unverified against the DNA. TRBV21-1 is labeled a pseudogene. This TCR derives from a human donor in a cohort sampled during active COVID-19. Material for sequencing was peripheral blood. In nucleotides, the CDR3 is TGTGCCAGCAGCAAAAGGCCTCGAGGGCCCTGGGGCTACGAGCAGTACTTC. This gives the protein CASSKRPRGPWGYEQYF.